This T cell receptor beta chain came from a study of early T cells in non-severe SARS-CoV-2 infection. For the study at large: The input, bulk RNA from unsorted whole blood, was sequenced, and chains were unpaired. Study results and limitations: VDJdb-based annotation leaned toward anti-spike CD8 responses and missed private and CD4 specificities.

This clonotype was observed at least ten times. Its antigen is as yet unknown. The CDR3 length is 17 residues. Trimming removed 1 base at V and 0 bases at J, with 12 bases between. Per germline, CDR1 LGHDT and CDR2 YNNKEL (reference sequence). The protocol attached unique molecular identifiers to individual cDNA molecules. Each CDR3 protein is one row after TCRdb ran MiXCR on the 5' RACE reads. This sample has some 80,000 distinct CDR3 sequences, with about 10% found just once. This rearrangement joins TRBV3-1 to TRBJ2-2; unclear D gene. Sequenced material: whole blood, taken at baseline. This TCR was recovered from an adult who was a healthcare worker with PCR-confirmed SARS-CoV-2 infection or an uninfected control (not recorded which). Here the CDR3 DNA reads TGTGCCAGCAGCCAAGGGCTTCGCGTCCCGAACACCGGGGAGCTGTTTTTT. As protein: CASSQGLRVPNTGELFF. The full variable domain, rest sourced from reference TRBV3-1 and TRBJ2-2, is DTAVSQTPKYLVTQMGNDKSIKCEQNLGHDTMYWYKQDSKKFLKIMFSYNNKELIINETVPNRFSPKSPDKAHLNLHINSLELGDSAVYFCASSQGLRVPNTGELFFGEGSRLTVL.